The next 2 T cell receptor beta chains were all read from a single sample in a study of early T cells in non-severe SARS-CoV-2 infection. TCRdb reprocessed the 5' RACE reads via MiXCR and lists one record per CDR3 protein. The sample consists of under 80,000 distinct CDR3 sequences, 10% to 15% of them appearing once. Sequencing was performed on whole blood. These receptors all stem from an adult who was a healthcare worker with PCR-confirmed SARS-CoV-2 infection or an uninfected control (not recorded which).

The rearrangement joins TRBV19 to TRBJ2-2, with D possibly TRBD1 on 5 matching bases. Looked up from germline, CDR1 is LNHDA and CDR2 is SQIVND (reference sequence). This CDR3 is 14 amino acids long. Trimming took off 5 bases at V and 3 bases at J, with 10 bases between the two ends. The CDR3 protein is CASSPSGYTGELFF. CDR3 DNA sequence: TGTGCCAGTAGTCCTTCAGGGTACACCGGGGAGCTGTTTTTT.

This chain connects TRBV5-1 to TRBJ2-7; D uncertain. From germline, CDR1 is SGHRS and CDR2 YFSETQ. V lost 0 bases and J 2 bases, leaving 9 bases between the germline ends. The CDR3 extends over 14 amino acids. CDR3: CASSLGQFPYEQYF. The CDR3 DNA reads as TGCGCCAGCAGCTTGGGGCAGTTCCCCTACGAGCAGTACTTC.